This T cell receptor beta chain originates from a study of T-cell memory formation after mild COVID-19. Whole-study context: TCR clusters were largely donor specific.

The table lists this clonotype with a few counts. The antigen remains undetermined. After 5'RACE with constant-segment primers, TCR alpha and TCR beta cDNA libraries carrying sample barcodes and UMIs were obtained. One entry per CDR3 protein results from TCRdb running MiXCR on the 5' RACE reads. The table records about 600,000 distinct CDR3 sequences, about 20% of them present only once. Notes on the study in general: Second-wave clones with a day 37 peak had unconfirmed SARS-CoV-2 specificity.

V was clipped by 1 base and J by 0 bases, with 6 bases between them. This CDR3 has 14 residues. Germline V gives CDR1 SQVTM, CDR2 ANQGSEA. The source of this sequence is an adult woman who had mild COVID-19 (a few samples of this study predate the infection). Cell type and time point are not known. The source material was PBMCs or a T cell subset sorted from them (not recorded which). The chain is built from TRBV29-1 and TRBJ1-4; D uncertain. CDR3 DNA sequence: TGCAGCGTTGAAGGGGGTGCAACTAATGAAAAACTGTTTTTT. It specifies CSVEGGATNEKLFF.